The 30 T cell receptor beta chains below were found in one sample sequenced in a study of control samples from healthy donors and cancer patients. Assay: immunoSEQ multiplex PCR; the TCRdb copy retains only in-frame clones and omits some. This table holds 170,000 or so clones, more than 80% found once. The sequenced sample was blood. All receptors come from a man under 40 in good health.

The V call is TRBV11-2, the J call TRBJ2-5; D uncertain. CDR3 length equals 13 residues. Per germline, CDR1 SGHAT and CDR2 FQNNGV. The germline V and J ends were trimmed by 5 bases and 5 bases, with 12 bases remaining between them. Written as DNA, the CDR3 is TGTGCCAGCAGCGTAAGTACGGGCGAGACCCAGTACTTC. This codes for CASSVSTGETQYF.

This clone appeared once. In DNA, the CDR3 is TGTGCCAGCAGCATGACAGGGCAGGGGAATCAGCCCCAGCATTTT. It yields the protein CASSMTGQGNQPQHF. This chain joins TRBV6-5 and TRBJ1-5, with 7 bases that match TRBD1. V trimming: 6 bases; J trimming: 4 bases; junction bases outside the gene matches: 9. The CDR3 has 15 amino acids. Germline CDR1 is MNHEY and CDR2 is SVGAGI.

This chain uses TRBV4-1 with TRBJ2-1; D gene unclear. From germline, CDR1 is MGHRA and CDR2 YSYEKL. The CDR3 sequence is 13 residues long. V gave up 2 bases and J gave up 4 bases, with 6 bases separating them. DNA of the CDR3: TGCGCCAGCAGCCAAATGGCGTACAATGAGCAGTTCTTC. This gives the protein CASSQMAYNEQFF.

With regard to this clone: Other DNA sequences within the sample encode an identical CDR3. The rearrangement links TRBV27 to TRBJ2-7, with a tentative D call TRBD1 (5 bases). Germline CDR1 reads MNHEY; CDR2 reads SMNVEV (reference sequence). The CDR3 is 13 amino acids. The V end was cut by 3 bases, the J end by 0 bases, with 6 bases between. The CDR3 protein is CASSFQGSYEQYF. The CDR3 bases are TGTGCCAGCAGTTTTCAGGGCTCCTACGAGCAGTACTTC.

This chain joins TRBV7-3 and TRBJ2-3, with D unresolved. CDR1 SGHTA and CDR2 FQGTGA come from the germline V gene. The CDR3 has 13 amino acids. Trimming stripped 0 bases from V and 4 bases from J, with 5 bases between. Here the CDR3 reads CASSLTGPDTQYF. CDR3 DNA sequence: TGTGCCAGCAGCTTAACTGGTCCAGATACGCAGTATTTT.

V is TRBV9 and J is TRBJ2-7; the match to TRBD1 covers 9 bases. The V gene's germline CDR1 is SGDLS and CDR2 YYNGEE. The CDR3 has 15 residues. Trimming removed 4 bases from V and 0 bases from J; junction bases left unmatched: 5. CDR3 loop: CASSTGGASSYEQYF. Here the CDR3 DNA reads TGTGCCAGCAGCACAGGGGGCGCGAGCTCCTACGAGCAGTACTTC.

CDR3 bases: TGTGCCAGCAGCTCCACGGACAGAGCCTATGGCTACACCTTC. Protein: CASSSTDRAYGYTF. The chain recombines TRBV7-9 with TRBJ1-2, with D possibly TRBD1 on 6 matching bases. Trimming removed 4 bases from V and 4 bases from J, with 13 bases in between. This CDR3 has 14 amino acids. Germline CDR1 reads SEHNR; CDR2 reads FQNEAQ (reference sequence).

This clone has more than one count but fewer than ten. This sequence joins TRBV18 and TRBJ2-3; 8 bases are shared with TRBD2. Trimming at V came to 0 bases and at J to 5 bases, leaving 4 bases not matched to a gene. This CDR3 has 15 amino acids. The germline gives CDR1 KGHSH, CDR2 LQKENI. The CDR3 reads CASSPPAGGRDTQYF. Here the CDR3 DNA reads TGTGCCAGCTCACCACCGGCGGGAGGTAGAGATACGCAGTATTTT.

This CDR3 is CASSPLAVFSGANVLTF. In DNA form, the CDR3 reads TGTGCCAGCTCACCTCTAGCGGTCTTCTCTGGGGCCAACGTCCTGACTTTC. This chain joins TRBV18 and TRBJ2-6; 7 bases line up with TRBD2. CDR3 length: 17 amino acids. Germline V gives CDR1 KGHSH, CDR2 LQKENI. The V gene end was trimmed by 3 bases and the J gene end by 0 bases; junction bases not matched to a gene: 5.

This sequence joins TRBV25-1 and TRBJ2-2; D may correspond to TRBD1 or TRBD2 (5 bases each). The CDR3 is 15 amino acids. V was pared by 1 base and J by 7 bases, with 13 bases between. Germline CDR1 and CDR2: MGHDK and SYGVNS. CDR3 region: CASSESRDVIGELFF. CDR3 DNA sequence: TGTGCCAGCAGTGAATCCCGGGACGTCATCGGGGAGCTGTTTTTT.

The chain employs TRBV15 and TRBJ1-3; 7 bases line up with TRBD1. This CDR3 contains 15 residues. V gave up 2 bases and J gave up 2 bases; unmatched junction bases: 3. Germline lookup yields CDR1 LNHNV and CDR2 YYDKDF (reference sequence). CDR3 in DNA: TGTGCCACCAGCAGAAACGACAGGGCTGGAAACACCATATATTTT. Its translation: CATSRNDRAGNTIYF.

The chain employs TRBV4-3 and TRBJ1-4, with D perhaps matching TRBD1 (5 bases). The V end was cut by 0 bases, the J end by 5 bases, with 10 bases between. The CDR3 is 15 residues long. The germline gives CDR1 LGHNA, CDR2 YSLEER. The CDR3 here is CASSQDWGRNEKLFF. Here the CDR3 DNA reads TGCGCCAGCAGCCAAGATTGGGGGAGAAATGAAAAACTGTTTTTT.

This clone came up once. The gene calls are TRBV9 and TRBJ2-6; TRBD2 matches at 7 bases. This CDR3 comprises 16 residues. V was clipped by 4 bases and J by 4 bases; unmatched bases: 8. Looked up from germline, CDR1 is SGDLS and CDR2 is YYNGEE. CDR3 sequence (DNA): TGTGCCAGCAGCCCCCGGGGGGTTTCCGGGGCCAACGTCCTGACTTTC. It translates to CASSPRGVSGANVLTF.

The V and J genes are TRBV5-1 and TRBJ2-1; 10 bases are a match to TRBD2. J was trimmed by 13 bases and V by 4 bases; bases with no gene match: 11. The CDR3 extends over 14 amino acids. Germline V gene sequence: CDR1 SGHRS, CDR2 YFSETQ. This CDR3 reads CASSLGTSAPSQFF. The CDR3 DNA reads as TGCGCCAGCAGCCTCGGGACTAGCGCTCCGAGTCAGTTCTTC.

The chain recombines TRBV11-2 with TRBJ2-1; D gene unclear. Trimming stripped 5 bases from V and 7 bases from J, with 12 bases between. The CDR3 has 13 amino acids. Germline V lookup: CDR1 SGHAT, CDR2 FQNNGV. CDR3 in amino acids: CASSPIRRNEQFF. The CDR3 DNA reads TGTGCCAGCAGCCCCATAAGACGGAATGAGCAGTTCTTC.

The chain recombines TRBV7-8 with TRBJ1-4; 7 nucleotides agree with TRBD1. Per germline, CDR1 SGHVS and CDR2 FQNEAQ. The CDR3 covers 15 residues. The V and J ends lost 5 bases and 7 bases, in that order; junction bases with no gene match: 10. CDR3 coding DNA: TGTGCCAGCAGCCGACCTGACAGGGAGAGTGAAAAACTGTTTTTT. Amino acids: CASSRPDRESEKLFF.

Note on this clone: A read error is likely, as this CDR3 ends without the conserved phenylalanine or tryptophan. The DNA is left out, because the CDR3 cannot be placed on it with certainty; the CDR3 is given as TCRdb lists it. The rearrangement uses TRBV2 and TRBJ1-2; the table's TRBD1 call for D was not verified on the DNA. Inclusive of both ends, the CDR3 amounts to 10 amino acids. In germline, CDR1 is SNHLY, CDR2 FYNNEI. The CDR3 sequence: CASRHGHTDL.

The V and J genes are TRBV6-6 and TRBJ1-1; 8 bases line up with TRBD1. The V and J ends lost 5 bases and 3 bases, in that order; junction bases with no gene match: 5. Germline CDR1 MNHNY, CDR2 SVGAGI (reference sequence). CDR3 length equals 14 residues. The DNA of the CDR3 is TGTGCCAGCAGTCAGACAGGGGCGCACACTGAAGCTTTCTTT. This codes for CASSQTGAHTEAFF.

V gene TRBV6-2 or TRBV6-3 combines with J gene TRBJ2-1; TRBD2 aligns across 12 bases. The CDR3 covers 14 residues. V dropped 3 bases and J dropped 11; count of bases not matched to a gene: 5. Germline-derived CDR1 and CDR2 are MNHEY and SVGEGT. For the CDR3, the DNA is TGTGCCAGCAGTTATGCTAGCGGGGGGGCCCAGCAGTTCTTC. Its protein is CASSYASGGAQQFF.

The chain joins TRBV14 to TRBJ2-1, with TRBD2 as a possible D gene (7 bases). Germline loops: CDR1 SGHDN, CDR2 FVKESK. This CDR3 contains 24 residues. V shed 4 bases and J shed 3 bases, with 40 bases lying between them. The CDR3 loop is CASSPPTMFGEGTGTSPLYNEQFF. The CDR3 coding sequence is TGTGCCAGCAGCCCTCCGACTATGTTCGGGGAGGGGACCGGGACATCACCACTCTACAATGAGCAGTTCTTC.

The rearrangement uses TRBV12-3 or TRBV12-4 and TRBJ2-4, with 7 bases aligning to TRBD2. The CDR3 runs to 13 residues. Trimming took 8 bases from V and 8 from J; bases not matched to a gene: 9. The CDR3 loop is CASLGAGPDIQYF. The CDR3 DNA reads as TGTGCCAGCTTGGGAGCGGGACCCGACATTCAGTACTTC.

This clone has a handful of counts. This chain connects TRBV7-9 to TRBJ1-5, with 8 bases identical to TRBD1. The CDR3 totals 15 residues. CDR1 is SEHNR and CDR2 is FQNEAQ in the germline V gene (reference sequence). The junction had 7 bases not matched to a gene; V was cut back by 5 bases and J by 4 bases. The CDR3 sequence is CASSTGTGKNQPQHF. The CDR3 coding sequence is TGTGCCAGCAGCACTGGGACAGGAAAGAATCAGCCCCAGCATTTT. Full variable domain (remainder filled in from reference TRBV7-9 and TRBJ1-5): DTGVSQNPRHKITKRGQNVTFRCDPISEHNRLYWYRQTLGQGPEFLTYFQNEAQLEKSRLLSDRFSAERPKGSFSTLEIQRTEQGDSAMYLCASSTGTGKNQPQHFGDGTRLSIL.

This chain links TRBV11-3 with TRBJ2-1, with 7 bases fitting TRBD2. The germline V gene encodes CDR1 SGHNT and CDR2 YENEEA. The V segment lost 0 bases and the J segment 3 bases; nucleotides outside the gene matches: 2. The CDR3 contains 15 residues. For the CDR3, the DNA is TGTGCCAGCAGCTTAGAGGCTAGCGGCTACAATGAGCAGTTCTTC. Protein product: CASSLEASGYNEQFF.

Note on this clone: This sample also contains other DNA sequences that code for the same CDR3. V and J are TRBV5-1 and TRBJ2-2; perhaps D is TRBD1 or TRBD2 (5 bases each). CDR3 length: 15 amino acids. V was shortened by 4 bases and J by 4 bases, with 14 bases between the two germline ends. The germline V gene encodes CDR1 SGHRS and CDR2 YFSETQ. The DNA of the CDR3 is TGCGCCAGCAGCGTTCAGGGTGGGGGCACCGGGGAGCTGTTTTTT. It specifies CASSVQGGGTGELFF. Complete variable domain (other parts from reference TRBV5-1 and TRBJ2-2): KAGVTQTPRYLIKTRGQQVTLSCSPISGHRSVSWYQQTPGQGLQFLFEYFSETQRNKGNFPGRFSGRQFSNSRSEMNVSTLELGDSALYLCASSVQGGGTGELFFGEGSRLTVL.

CDR3 loop: CARGLLCGEQQYF. CDR3 bases: TGTGCCAGGGGATTGTTGTGCGGTGAGCAGCAGTACTTC. The rearrangement uses TRBV24-1 and TRBJ2-7, with D uncertain. This CDR3 has 13 amino acids. The V end was cut by 11 bases, the J end by 8 bases, with 21 bases between. Germline V CDR1 and CDR2: KGHDR, SFDVKD.

This clone showed up just once. V is TRBV10-1 and J is TRBJ1-1, with D tentatively TRBD1 (6 bases). The CDR3 contains 15 residues. Trimming took off 6 bases at V and 0 bases at J, with 14 bases between the two ends. The germline CDR1 and CDR2 sequences are WNHNN and SYGVQD (reference sequence). DNA of the CDR3: TGCGCCAGCAGCCCCTCAGGGGCAGTGAACACTGAAGCTTTCTTT. Translation gives CASSPSGAVNTEAFF.

This chain connects TRBV6-2 or TRBV6-3 to TRBJ2-5; D uncertain. Trimming took off 3 bases at V and 3 bases at J, with 2 bases between the two ends. Germline V gene data show CDR1 as MNHEY and CDR2 as SVGEGT. The CDR3 spans 11 residues. The chain's CDR3 is CASSYEETQYF. In DNA, the CDR3 is TGTGCCAGCAGTTATGAAGAGACCCAGTACTTC.

The rearrangement links TRBV7-9 to TRBJ2-7; 7 bases map to TRBD1. The CDR3 runs 14 residues. Germline assignment: CDR1 SEHNR and CDR2 FQNEAQ (reference sequence). J gave up 3 bases and V 5 bases, and 7 bases lay outside the gene matches. The CDR3 region is CASSQRGRDYEQYF. The CDR3 DNA sequence: TGTGCCAGCAGCCAAAGGGGGCGCGACTACGAGCAGTACTTC.

V gene TRBV7-2 combines with J gene TRBJ2-7; 7 nucleotides agree with TRBD1. This CDR3 has 15 residues. The V segment lost 5 bases and the J segment 2 bases; nucleotides outside the gene matches: 9. The germline V gene encodes CDR1 SGHTA and CDR2 FQGNSA. In DNA form, the CDR3 reads TGTGCCAGCAGCCTAGACAGGGTTATTACCTACGAGCAGTACTTC. This encodes CASSLDRVITYEQYF.

The chain uses TRBV6-1 and TRBJ2-5, with 8 bases aligning to TRBD2. This CDR3 has 15 residues. Trimming took 2 bases from V and 2 from J; bases not matched to a gene: 4. Germline V gives CDR1 MNHNS, CDR2 SASEGT. The CDR3: CASSERAGVQETQYF. The CDR3 DNA reads TGTGCCAGCAGTGAAAGAGCGGGAGTGCAAGAGACCCAGTACTTC.